This T cell receptor (beta chain) was captured in a study of glioma-infiltrating T cells after dendritic cell vaccination. This sample's time point: after dendritic cell vaccination, including at tumor progression/relapse. Profiling relied on immunoSEQ multiplex PCR, and the TCRdb table lists in-frame clones only, not all of them. Of about 94,000 clones in the sample, roughly 80% were seen once. Trimming took 0 bases from V and 1 from J, leaving 7 bases between them. There are 14 residues in the CDR3. CDR1 and CDR2 from the germline V gene are SGHRS and YFSETQ. The V gene is TRBV5-1, the J gene TRBJ1-1; D possibly corresponds to TRBD1 (6 bases). The material sequenced was blood, taken after dendritic cell vaccination. The sequence was obtained from a human donor with glioblastoma. The CDR3 coding sequence is TGCGCCAGCAGCTTGGCGGGACAGAACACTGAAGCTTTCTTT. Translating gives CASSLAGQNTEAFF.